Below are 23 T cell receptor beta chains sequenced from a single sample in a study of blood T cell repertoires in COVID-19. Some clones are missing from TCRdb's copy, which holds only in-frame ones; the method was immunoSEQ multiplex PCR. The data contain some 270,000 clones, about 87% of them seen just once; the ten biggest clones take up about 4%. Sequenced material: PBMCs or T cells enriched from blood (not recorded which). The receptors here all came from a woman aged 25 to 39 with acute COVID-19.

The genes are TRBV7-8 and TRBJ1-3; D unclear. Germline CDR1 is SGHVS and CDR2 is FQNEAQ. The length of the CDR3 is 16 residues. V shed 1 base and J shed 4 bases, with 14 bases lying between them. CDR3 DNA sequence: TGTGCCAGCAGCTTAGGTTGGATTATCGGGGGAAACACCATATATTTT. Protein sequence: CASSLGWIIGGNTIYF.

The CDR3 spells CASSWGQGRTEAFF. The CDR3 bases are TGTGCCAGCAGCTGGGGACAGGGGCGGACTGAAGCTTTCTTT. The rearrangement links TRBV27 to TRBJ1-1; 10 bases agree with TRBD1. Losses at the gene ends were 6 bases for V and 5 bases for J; bases not matched to a gene: 6. The CDR3 extends over 14 amino acids. The germline V gene encodes CDR1 MNHEY and CDR2 SMNVEV (reference sequence).

The V gene is TRBV28, the J gene TRBJ1-2, with 8 nucleotides matching TRBD1. V was clipped by 4 bases and J by 4 bases; unmatched bases: 5. Germline V CDR1 and CDR2: MDHEN, SYDVKM. This CDR3 contains 14 residues. CDR3 nucleotide sequence: TGTGCCAGCAGTTCCCCGACAGGGGTCTATGGCTACACCTTC. Its translation is CASSSPTGVYGYTF.

The chain links TRBV11-2 to TRBJ2-3; 14 nucleotides agree with TRBD2. With 1 base clipped from V and 5 bases from J, the junction kept 5 bases outside the gene matches. There are 17 residues in the CDR3. CDR1 and CDR2 from the germline V gene are SGHAT and FQNNGV. For the CDR3, the DNA is TGTGCCAGCAGCTTAGGAATGACTAGCGGGAGGGGAGATACGCAGTATTTT. It encodes CASSLGMTSGRGDTQYF. The full variable domain, with the rest looked up from reference TRBV11-2 and TRBJ2-3, is EAGVAQSPRYKIIEKRQSVAFWCNPISGHATLYWYQQILGQGPKLLIQFQNNGVVDDSQLPKDRFSAERLKGVDSTLKIQPAKLEDSAVYLCASSLGMTSGRGDTQYFGPGTRLTVL.

The chain is built from TRBV5-1 and TRBJ2-7; tentative D call: TRBD2 (5 bases). Germline CDR1 is SGHRS and CDR2 is YFSETQ. V was trimmed by 8 bases and J by 3 bases, leaving 18 bases between them. CDR3 length: 14 amino acids. CDR3 loop: CARTPKRIDYEQYF. The CDR3 bases are TGCGCCAGGACCCCTAAGCGGATCGACTACGAGCAGTACTTC.

Of note for this clone: This specimen includes other DNA sequences encoding the same CDR3. The chain joins TRBV7-9 to TRBJ2-1, with D possibly matching TRBD2 (5 bases). CDR1 and CDR2 (germline): SEHNR, FQNEAQ (reference sequence). Deletions cut 6 bases from V and 3 bases from J, with 6 bases between. The CDR3 extends over 12 amino acids. The CDR3 DNA reads as TGTGCCAGCAGTCGGGACTACAATGAGCAGTTCTTC. It translates to CASSRDYNEQFF.

V and J are TRBV4-1 and TRBJ2-5; D remains ambiguous. The CDR3 covers 13 residues. The V end was cut by 0 bases, the J end by 5 bases, with 7 bases between. Germline CDR1 is MGHRA and CDR2 is YSYEKL. The CDR3 is CASSQDRLETQYF. CDR3 in DNA: TGCGCCAGCAGCCAAGATCGTTTGGAGACCCAGTACTTC.

CDR3 in amino acids: CASSVGVAASTDTQYF. The CDR3 bases are TGTGCCAGCAGCGTAGGGGTAGCGGCCAGCACAGATACGCAGTATTTT. The chain employs TRBV9 and TRBJ2-3, with a tentative D call TRBD2 (6 bases). V lost 0 bases, J lost 0 bases, and 11 bases lay in between. The germline V gene encodes CDR1 SGDLS and CDR2 YYNGEE. The CDR3 covers 16 residues.

The chain recombines TRBV24-1 with TRBJ2-1; D perhaps matches TRBD2 (6 bases). Germline CDR1 and CDR2: KGHDR and SFDVKD. V was shortened by 4 bases and J by 9 bases, with 12 bases between the two germline ends. This CDR3 has 13 residues. For the CDR3, the DNA is TGTGCCACCAGTGAACTAGCTTGGCGTGAGCAGTTCTTC. Encoded protein: CATSELAWREQFF.

The chain is built from TRBV19 and TRBJ2-2; D is perhaps TRBD1 (6 bases). The CDR3 consists of 15 residues. CDR1 and CDR2 from the germline V gene are LNHDA and SQIVND (reference sequence). V was trimmed by 5 bases and J by 0 bases, leaving 10 bases between them. The CDR3 protein is CASSLGHPNTGELFF. CDR3 bases: TGTGCCAGTAGTCTGGGACACCCGAACACCGGGGAGCTGTTTTTT.

The rearrangement joins TRBV21-1 to TRBJ2-1; TRBD2 was called by the table and not checked on the DNA. TRBV21-1 is described as a pseudogene. The CDR3 covers 14 residues. CDR3 protein: CARTGTSVYNEQFF. The CDR3 DNA reads TGTGCCAGAACCGGGACTAGCGTATACAATGAGCAGTTCTTC.

In regard to this clone: At one boundary the junction diverges from the germline segment, which might be a read error. The chain has TRBV6-1 and TRBJ2-1; 10 nucleotides line up with TRBD2. Germline CDR1 MNHNS, CDR2 SASEGT. The CDR3 consists of 16 residues. The CDR3, as DNA: TGTGCCAGCAGTAAAGCGGGAGGGCCGGTATACAATGAGCAGTTCTTC. Amino acids: CASSKAGGPVYNEQFF.

The V and J genes are TRBV27 and TRBJ2-6, with no clear D. Trimming took off 9 bases at V and 0 bases at J, with 6 bases between the two ends. CDR1 is MNHEY and CDR2 is SMNVEV in the germline V gene (reference sequence). This CDR3 spans 13 amino acids. For the CDR3, the DNA is TGTGCCAGTTCGAGCTCTGGGGCCAACGTCCTGACTTTC. This gives the protein CASSSSGANVLTF. The entire variable domain, with the rest obtained from reference TRBV27 and TRBJ2-6, is as follows: EAQVTQNPRYLITVTGKKLTVTCSQNMNHEYMSWYRQDPGLGLRQIYYSMNVEVTDKGDVPEGYKVSRKEKRNFPLILESPSPNQTSLYFCASSSSGANVLTFGAGSRLTVL.

The chain carries TRBV10-3 and TRBJ2-1; TRBD2 matches at 14 bases. Per germline, CDR1 ENHRY and CDR2 SYGVKD. With V trimmed by 6 bases and J by 1 base, 5 bases remained unmatched. The CDR3 totals 17 residues. DNA for the CDR3: TGTGCCATCAGGGACGGGACTAGCGGGAGATCCTACAATGAGCAGTTCTTC. Protein: CAIRDGTSGRSYNEQFF.

This chain connects TRBV28 to TRBJ2-3; perhaps TRBD1 as D (5 bases). The CDR3 covers 16 residues. The germline V gene has CDR1 MDHEN and CDR2 SYDVKM. V lost 6 bases and J 3 bases, leaving 19 bases between the germline ends. CDR3 bases: TGTGCCAGCAGCCTGACACCCCAGGGTTGGACAGATACGCAGTATTTT. It encodes CASSLTPQGWTDTQYF.

The chain links TRBV15 to TRBJ2-3; tentatively, D is TRBD2 (6 bases). The germline V gene has CDR1 LNHNV and CDR2 YYDKDF (reference sequence). Trimming stripped 0 bases from V and 2 bases from J, with 9 bases between. CDR3 length equals 15 residues. CDR3 amino acids: CATSRDKLATDTQYF. Here the CDR3 DNA reads TGTGCCACCAGCAGAGATAAACTAGCCACAGATACGCAGTATTTT.

The CDR3, as DNA: TGCGCCAGCAGCCAAGATCGGGGGGGTGTCAGCTACGAGCAGTACTTC. This gives the protein CASSQDRGGVSYEQYF. V gene TRBV4-1 combines with J gene TRBJ2-7; TRBD2 agrees at 8 bases. The CDR3 totals 16 residues. Germline V gene sequence: CDR1 MGHRA, CDR2 YSYEKL. V trimming: 0 bases; J trimming: 3 bases; junction bases outside the gene matches: 7.

This chain connects TRBV7-8 to TRBJ2-6; a possible D gene is TRBD2 (5 bases). The CDR3 loop spans 17 amino acids. Trimming shortened V by 1 base and J by 0 bases, and 10 bases separated the two germline ends. CDR1 and CDR2 (germline): SGHVS, FQNEAQ. CDR3 protein: CASSLGPGNSGANVLTF. The DNA for the CDR3 is TGTGCCAGCAGCTTAGGTCCGGGGAACTCTGGGGCCAACGTCCTGACTTTC.

The chain couples TRBV10-3 to TRBJ1-4, with 8 positions matching TRBD1. The CDR3 consists of 18 residues. CDR1 and CDR2 (germline): ENHRY, SYGVKD. V was pared by 0 bases and J by 0 bases, with 6 bases of the junction left unmatched. This chain's CDR3 is CAISESMGTGPTNEKLFF. The CDR3 DNA reads as TGTGCCATCAGTGAGTCGATGGGGACAGGACCAACTAATGAAAAACTGTTTTTT.

The CDR3 loop reads CASSPTDTGAPLHF. The CDR3 DNA sequence: TGTGCCAGCAGTCCTACTGACACTGGCGCACCCCTCCACTTT. The chain couples TRBV6-5 to TRBJ1-6; no clear D. CDR3 length equals 14 residues. CDR1 and CDR2 (germline): MNHEY, SVGAGI. Trimming left V 5 bases short and J 11 bases short, with 16 bases between.

The chain uses TRBV7-6 and TRBJ2-7; TRBD1 aligns across 9 bases. In germline, CDR1 is SGHVS, CDR2 FNYEAQ. The CDR3 covers 15 residues. After removal of 5 bases from V and 2 bases from J, the junction contained 7 bases not matched to a gene. The CDR3 here is CASSRPGQGAYEQYF. CDR3 sequence (DNA): TGTGCCAGCAGCCGACCGGGACAGGGTGCCTACGAGCAGTACTTC.

This clone came up once. DNA for the CDR3: TGTGCCATCCTTCGTCTTCGGGAGGTAAAATACAATGAGCAGTTCTTC. It specifies CAILRLREVKYNEQFF. The chain uses TRBV24-1 and TRBJ2-1, with TRBD2 matching 7 bases. Unmatched junction bases numbered 16, after V lost 11 bases and J lost 4 bases. The CDR3 is made up of 16 amino acids. Looked up from germline, CDR1 is KGHDR and CDR2 is SFDVKD.

This sequence joins TRBV28 and TRBJ1-2, with TRBD1 matching over 10 bases. The CDR3 is 15 amino acids. Germline V gene sequence: CDR1 MDHEN, CDR2 SYDVKM. The V segment lost 3 bases and the J segment 5 bases; nucleotides outside the gene matches: 6. The CDR3 region has the DNA TGTGCCAGCAGTTTCTCGACAGGGGGCGCGTATGGCTACACCTTC. Amino acids: CASSFSTGGAYGYTF.